This T cell receptor beta chain came from a study of Ad26.COV2.S vaccination and SARS-CoV-2 variants. Study-level points and caveats: Relative to placebo recipients, vaccine recipients exhibited elevated spike-specific TCR breadth. There was a possibility that the TCR breadth and depth analyses underestimated total T cell responses.

Treatment meaning: some 20 received Ad26.COV2.S at low or high dose, single or two shots; roughly five received placebo; per-sample allocation not given. Day 63 following the first vaccine or placebo injection was when the samples were taken. In regard to this clone: What it binds is not known.

TCRdb's copy holds only in-frame clones and misses some; the assay was immunoSEQ multiplex PCR. Here the sample spans 200,000 to 300,000 clones, 88% being singletons. Trimming removed 1 base from V and 4 bases from J, with 13 bases in between. The germline gives CDR1 SGHAT, CDR2 FQNNGV. This CDR3 region has 15 residues. This TCR derives from a person between 18 and 59 years old who received the Ad26.COV2.S COVID-19 vaccine or a placebo. This specimen consisted of peripheral blood, obtained in a trial of Ad26.COV2.S vaccine versus placebo. The chain joins TRBV11-2 to TRBJ2-5; D may match TRBD1 or TRBD2 (5 bases each). The CDR3 region is CASSLGGSRGETQYF. The CDR3 DNA reads TGTGCCAGCAGCTTAGGGGGGTCCCGGGGAGAGACCCAGTACTTC.